This TCR beta chain was captured by sequencing in a study of T cells in pancreatic ductal adenocarcinoma. Findings of the study overall: Blood had more productive templates and roughly 8-fold more unique clonotypes than tumor. No significant tumor-blood clonality difference; means were about 0.1 and 0.065.

Method: immunoSEQ multiplex PCR; TCRdb's copy keeps in-frame clones and lacks some. The sample has under 30,000 clones; around nine tenths are singletons. The length of the CDR3 is 15 residues. CDR1 SNHLY and CDR2 FYNNEI come from the germline V gene. With V trimmed by 6 bases and J by 6 bases, 14 bases remained unmatched. The selected patients with pancreatic ductal adenocarcinoma had surgery but no neoadjuvant therapy. On this clone itself: What it binds is unknown.

The receptor comes from a human donor with pancreatic ductal adenocarcinoma. This sequence joins TRBV2 and TRBJ2-7; TRBD1 agrees at 7 bases. The sample comprised PBMCs. The CDR3 sequence: CASRAEGALTSEQYF. DNA of the CDR3: TGTGCCAGCAGGGCAGAGGGGGCTTTAACGTCCGAGCAGTACTTC.